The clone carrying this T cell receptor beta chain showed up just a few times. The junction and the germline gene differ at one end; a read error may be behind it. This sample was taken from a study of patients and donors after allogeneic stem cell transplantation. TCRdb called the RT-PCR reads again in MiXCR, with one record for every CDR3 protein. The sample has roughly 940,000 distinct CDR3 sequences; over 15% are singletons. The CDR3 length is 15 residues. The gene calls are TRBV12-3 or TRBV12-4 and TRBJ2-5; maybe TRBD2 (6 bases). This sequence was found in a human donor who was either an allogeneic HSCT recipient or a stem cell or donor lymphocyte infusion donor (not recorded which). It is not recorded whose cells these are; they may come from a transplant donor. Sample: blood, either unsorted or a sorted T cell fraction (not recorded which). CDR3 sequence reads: CASSLAWPEQETQYF. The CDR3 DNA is TGTGCCAGCAGTCTAGCGTGGCCGGAACAAGAGACCCAGTACTTC.